A single T cell receptor (beta chain) is shown here with its context. Germline loops: CDR1 SGHRS, CDR2 YFSETQ. V trimming: 3 bases; J trimming: 4 bases; junction bases outside the gene matches: 3. CDR3 size: 15 residues. Both 60 Vbeta primers and 13 Jbeta primers went into the PCR. Libraries were prepared by immunoSEQ multiplex PCR; TCRdb keeps only in-frame clonotypes and omits some of them. The sample yields around 140,000 clones, 60% to 80% seen once. The data belong to a study of cytomegalovirus exposure and HLA in healthy donors. Specimen: PBMCs. The sequence was collected from a man over 45 in good health and CMV-seropositive. This chain connects TRBV5-1 to TRBJ2-1; 11 bases fit TRBD2. In nucleotides, the CDR3 is TGCGCCAGCAGCTCGGGACTAGCGGAATACAATGAGCAGTTCTTC. Its translation: CASSSGLAEYNEQFF. Full variable domain (missing parts from reference TRBV5-1 and TRBJ2-1): KAGVTQTPRYLIKTRGQQVTLSCSPISGHRSVSWYQQTPGQGLQFLFEYFSETQRNKGNFPGRFSGRQFSNSRSEMNVSTLELGDSALYLCASSSGLAEYNEQFFGPGTRLTVL.